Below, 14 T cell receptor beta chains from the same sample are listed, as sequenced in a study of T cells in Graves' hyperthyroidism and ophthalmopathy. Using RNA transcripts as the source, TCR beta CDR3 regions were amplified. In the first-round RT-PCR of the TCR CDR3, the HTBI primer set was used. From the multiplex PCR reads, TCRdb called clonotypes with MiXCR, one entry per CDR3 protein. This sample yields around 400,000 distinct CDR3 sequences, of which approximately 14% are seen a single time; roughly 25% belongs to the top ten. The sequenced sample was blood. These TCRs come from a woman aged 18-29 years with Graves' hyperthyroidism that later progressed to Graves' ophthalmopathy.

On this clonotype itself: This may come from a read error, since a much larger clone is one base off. The CDR3 protein is CASSDQTGKDNSPLHF. The CDR3 nucleotides are TGTGCCAGCAGTGACCAGACAGGGAAGGATAATTCACCCCTCCACTTT. The rearrangement joins TRBV2 to TRBJ1-6, with TRBD1 matching over 7 bases. CDR3 length: 16 amino acids. CDR1 SNHLY and CDR2 FYNNEI come from the germline V gene. Trimming removed 3 bases from V and 5 bases from J; junction bases left unmatched: 7.

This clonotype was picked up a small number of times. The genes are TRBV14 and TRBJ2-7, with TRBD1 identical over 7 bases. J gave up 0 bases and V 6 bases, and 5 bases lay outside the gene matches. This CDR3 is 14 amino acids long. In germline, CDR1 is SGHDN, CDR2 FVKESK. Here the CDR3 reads CASRTSGGSYEQYF. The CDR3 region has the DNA TGTGCCAGCAGAACCTCAGGGGGCTCCTACGAGCAGTACTTC.

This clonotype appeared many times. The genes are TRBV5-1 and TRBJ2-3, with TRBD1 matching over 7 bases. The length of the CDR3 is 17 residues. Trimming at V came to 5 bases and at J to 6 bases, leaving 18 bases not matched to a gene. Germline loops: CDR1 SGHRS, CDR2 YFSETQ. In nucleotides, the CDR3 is TGCGCCAGCAGGATTAACCCAACCCGACAGGGTTCGGATACGCAGTATTTT. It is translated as CASRINPTRQGSDTQYF.

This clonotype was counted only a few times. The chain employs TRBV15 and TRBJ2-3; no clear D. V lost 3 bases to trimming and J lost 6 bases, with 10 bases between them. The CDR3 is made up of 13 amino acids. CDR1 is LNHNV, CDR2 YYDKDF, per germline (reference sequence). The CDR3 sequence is CATSRGLGDTQYF. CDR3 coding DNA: TGTGCCACCAGCAGGGGCCTTGGGGATACGCAGTATTTT.

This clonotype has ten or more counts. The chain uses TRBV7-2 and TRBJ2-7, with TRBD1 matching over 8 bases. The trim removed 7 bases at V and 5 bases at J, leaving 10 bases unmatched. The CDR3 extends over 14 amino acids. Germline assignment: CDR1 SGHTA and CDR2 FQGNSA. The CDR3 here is CASTQGTGRNEQYF. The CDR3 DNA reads TGTGCCAGCACCCAGGGGACAGGTAGGAACGAGCAGTACTTC.

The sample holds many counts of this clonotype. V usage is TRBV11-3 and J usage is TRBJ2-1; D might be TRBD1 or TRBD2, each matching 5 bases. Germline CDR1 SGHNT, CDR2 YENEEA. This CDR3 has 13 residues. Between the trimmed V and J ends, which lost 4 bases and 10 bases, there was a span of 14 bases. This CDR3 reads CASSYGGDGEQFF. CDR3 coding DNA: TGTGCCAGCAGCTATGGGGGTGACGGGGAGCAGTTCTTC.

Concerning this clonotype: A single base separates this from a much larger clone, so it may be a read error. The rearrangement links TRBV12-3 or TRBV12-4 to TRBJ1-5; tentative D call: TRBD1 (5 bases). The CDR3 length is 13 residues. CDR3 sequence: CTSGTKSNQPQHF. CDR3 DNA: TGTACCTCCGGGACTAAGAGCAATCAGCCCCAGCATTTT.

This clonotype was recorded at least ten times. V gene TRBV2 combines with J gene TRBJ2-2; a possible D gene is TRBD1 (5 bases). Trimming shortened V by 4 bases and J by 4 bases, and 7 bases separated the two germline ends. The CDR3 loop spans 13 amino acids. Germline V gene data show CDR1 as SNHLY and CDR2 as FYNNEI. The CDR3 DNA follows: TGTGCCAGCAGTGGACAGCTCACCGGGGAGCTGTTTTTT. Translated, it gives CASSGQLTGELFF.

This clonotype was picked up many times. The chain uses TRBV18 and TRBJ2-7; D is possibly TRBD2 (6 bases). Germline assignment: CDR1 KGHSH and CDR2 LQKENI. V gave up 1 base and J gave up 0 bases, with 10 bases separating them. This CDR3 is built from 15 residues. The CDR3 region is CASSPQRVSSYEQYF. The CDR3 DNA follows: TGTGCCAGCTCACCACAGCGGGTGAGCTCCTACGAGCAGTACTTC.

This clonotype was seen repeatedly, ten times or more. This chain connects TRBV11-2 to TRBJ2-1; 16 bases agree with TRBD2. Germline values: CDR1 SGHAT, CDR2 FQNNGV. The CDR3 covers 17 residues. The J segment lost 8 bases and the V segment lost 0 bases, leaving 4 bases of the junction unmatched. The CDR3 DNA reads TGTGCCAGCAGCTTAGACCATGGGACTAGCGGGAGGGATGAGCAGTTCTTC. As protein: CASSLDHGTSGRDEQFF.

The CDR3 sequence is CASSYSARQFYSNQPQHF. DNA for the CDR3: TGTGCCAGCAGTTACTCGGCGAGGCAGTTTTATAGCAATCAGCCCCAGCATTTT. J is TRBJ1-5 and V is TRBV6-6; D uncertain. Trimming shortened V by 0 bases and J by 0 bases, and 15 bases separated the two germline ends. The germline V gene encodes CDR1 MNHNY and CDR2 SVGAGI (reference sequence). The length of the CDR3 is 18 residues.

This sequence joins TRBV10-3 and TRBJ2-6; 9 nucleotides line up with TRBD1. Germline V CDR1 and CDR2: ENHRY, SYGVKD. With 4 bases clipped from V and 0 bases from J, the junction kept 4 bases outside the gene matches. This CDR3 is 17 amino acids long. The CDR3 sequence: CAISGTGVYSGANVLTF. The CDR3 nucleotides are TGTGCCATCAGTGGGACAGGGGTTTACTCTGGGGCCAACGTCCTGACTTTC.

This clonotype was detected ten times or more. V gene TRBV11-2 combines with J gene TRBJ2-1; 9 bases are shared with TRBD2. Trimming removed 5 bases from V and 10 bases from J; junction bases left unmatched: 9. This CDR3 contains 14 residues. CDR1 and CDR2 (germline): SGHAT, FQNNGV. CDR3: CASSLSGSVREQFF. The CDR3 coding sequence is TGTGCCAGCAGCCTTAGCGGGAGCGTCCGGGAGCAGTTCTTC. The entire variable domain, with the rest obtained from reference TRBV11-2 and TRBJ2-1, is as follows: EAGVAQSPRYKIIEKRQSVAFWCNPISGHATLYWYQQILGQGPKLLIQFQNNGVVDDSQLPKDRFSAERLKGVDSTLKIQPAKLEDSAVYLCASSLSGSVREQFFGPGTRLTVL.

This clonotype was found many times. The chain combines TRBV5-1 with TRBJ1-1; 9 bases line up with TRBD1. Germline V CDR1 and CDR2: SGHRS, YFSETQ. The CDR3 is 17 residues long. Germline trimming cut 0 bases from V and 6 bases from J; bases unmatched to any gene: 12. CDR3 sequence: CASSLAPGQGSFSEAFF. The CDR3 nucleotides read TGCGCCAGCAGCTTGGCCCCGGGACAGGGAAGTTTCTCTGAAGCTTTCTTT.